The present entry profiles one T cell receptor beta chain with its context. Its cognate antigen has yet to be identified. No base quality values were provided; no much bigger clone lies one nucleotide off. The entire isolated RNA was reverse transcribed using the High Capacity cDNA Reverse Transcription Kit, and thus expressed TCRB transcripts were sequenced. Naive, central memory and regulatory T cell samples underwent deep immunoSEQ sequencing, averaging about 3.57 million total reads per sample. Sorted cells were lysed in RLT buffer and RNA was extracted with DNase-treated RNeasy Micro or Mini kits, depending on cell number. To prevent cross-contamination, every cell subset was processed on its own, while patient and healthy donor samples were processed together. The immunoSEQ multiplex PCR was used to amplify TCRB sequences from cDNA, yielding 87-bp fragments that span the CDR3 region. Sequencing of the amplicons was performed on the Illumina HiSeq platform. In the original analysis: PCR bias was corrected computationally using synthetic template baselines, and reads within Hamming distance 2 were collapsed, with unmergeable singletons discarded. Reads were aligned against IMGT to assign V, D and J genes, CDR3 length and insertions or deletions at six rearrangement sites. Within each subset, clonotype counts were normalized to sorted cell number, and only after that were true diversity and Gini coefficients computed with the tcR R package. The overlap coefficient, calculated on TCRB nucleotide sequences, was used to quantify repertoire sharing. Out-of-frame TCRB sequences from naive cells were analyzed to stand in for the pre-selection repertoire. TCRdb mirrors the immuneACCESS table, restricted to in-frame sequences. Some clones are absent from its copies; in checked studies, under half trace to an unresolved V gene, and the reason for the others is unknown. V and J calls and clone size are those listed in that table; D and trimming were worked out from the DNA. For this sample the table gives some 350,000 clones, of which roughly 13% were detected only once. Clones ranked in the top ten supply about 0.016% of the sample.

From each donor, a single peripheral blood sample of around 120 mL on average was drawn into heparinised tubes. A BD FACSAria II and a panel including CD45RO, CCR7, CD25, CD127, CD95 and CD27 were used to sort naive, central memory, regulatory and stem cell-like memory CD4+ T cells. Purity was above 95% for every sorted population. PBMCs were isolated immediately by Lymphoprep density gradient centrifugation and stained directly without culture. To minimize batch effects, samples were stained and sorted in pairs, one healthy donor with one patient per experiment. The CDR3 numbers 17 residues from cysteine through phenylalanine. Just the 51-base CDR3 DNA is kept, in frame starting at base 1. V loses 4 bases of germline sequence and J loses 5 bases, and the interval between the two ends is 23 bases. Per the germline V gene (reference sequence), SGHNT is the CDR1 and YYREEE is the CDR2. This record belongs to a study of beta chain features in type 1 diabetes (dated by TCRdb to 2016 to 2019). Turning to the overall study: Mean age, gender distribution, total cell number and subset yield did not differ between patients and healthy donors. Regulatory and stem cell-like memory subsets were obtained from only 8 patients and roughly 8 healthy donors, while naive and central memory subsets were obtained from all 30 or so donors. A total of around 110,000,000 sorted cells were examined across all samples, and RNA yield correlated strongly with the number of cells per subset. The study compared the TCRB repertoires of sorted circulating CD4+ T cell subsets in recently diagnosed type 1 diabetes patients with those in matched healthy donors.

Summary of the overall study and its limitations: In all four CD4+ subsets, TCRB CDR3 length was moderately but significantly shorter in type 1 diabetes patients. The naive, central memory and regulatory TCRB repertoires appeared to resemble one another more closely among patients than among healthy donors. Only small numbers of individuals were included in the HLA sub-analyses, which left unresolved whether HLA type had any influence on TCRB rearrangement. Patients with type 1 diabetes made fewer insertions and deleted more nucleotides at VDJ recombination sites, implying thymic rearrangement abnormalities. PCR might favor shorter templates, but patient and control samples were amplified and corrected together, so any skew would affect both groups equally. Because cDNA rather than genomic DNA was sequenced, highly expressing activated cells could have been over-represented, although no difference in activation and CD3 levels was found between groups.

The sequence derives from a woman aged 18-29 years with type 1 diabetes. The rearranged chain carries TRBV5-4 and TRBJ2-3; D gene: possibly TRBD2, on 6 matching bases. Sequenced input: naive CD4+ T cells from blood. The sample's cell subset or site label is to be understood as: true naive CD4+ T cells. The sequenced DNA is TGTGCCAGCAGCAAAGACCGGAGCGGAGCGGAGGGAGATACGCAGTATTTT. Translated, this is CASSKDRSGAEGDTQYF.